The rows below give T cell receptor beta chains drawn from one sample of a study of blood T cell repertoires in COVID-19. TCRdb's table, derived via immunoSEQ multiplex PCR, lists solely in-frame clones and lacks some. The table shows about 160,000 clones, with 80% occurring only once. Sequencing was performed on PBMCs or T cells enriched from blood (not recorded which). These TCRs come from a woman aged 60 to 75 who had recovered from COVID-19. Each CDR3 is given with its conserved first and last residue. The D gene is left open where the match is weak. Some rows have no size entry. The others give once, few or many, or a class for an expanded clone.

>NA|TRBJ2-2|NA|TRBV19
CASSTQGHNTGELFF
TGTGCCAGTAGTACACAGGGACATAACACCGGGGAGCTGTTTTTT
>NA|TRBJ2-1|NA|TRBV5-6
CASSFLLETRYEQFF
TGTGCCAGCAGCTTCCTACTCGAGACTAGATATGAGCAGTTCTTC
>TRBD2|TRBJ2-2|NA|TRBV7-2
CASSSRTSGGLRELFF
TGTGCCAGCAGCTCACGGACTAGCGGGGGCCTCAGGGAGCTGTTTTTT
>NA|TRBJ2-2|NA|TRBV9
CASSVGGGTGELFF
TGTGCCAGCAGCGTAGGTGGGGGGACCGGGGAGCTGTTTTTT
>NA|TRBJ1-1|NA|TRBV5-4
CASSPAGTMNTEAFF
TGTGCCAGCAGCCCCGCCGGGACAATGAACACTGAAGCTTTCTTT
>TRBD1|TRBJ2-1|NA|TRBV27
CASSLLDRDANEQFF
TGTGCCAGCAGTTTATTGGACAGGGATGCCAATGAGCAGTTCTTC
>NA|TRBJ2-4|NA|TRBV10-2
CASMVGQAKNIQYF
TGCGCCAGCATGGTCGGACAAGCCAAAAACATTCAGTACTTC
>NA|TRBJ1-5|NA|TRBV5-1
CASSVGEFSNQPQHF
TGCGCCAGCAGCGTTGGGGAGTTCAGCAATCAGCCCCAGCATTTT
>TRBD1|TRBJ1-2|NA|TRBV11-2
CASSLASDRGGGGYTF
TGTGCCAGCAGCTTAGCCTCCGACAGGGGAGGAGGTGGCTACACCTTC
>NA|TRBJ2-1|few|TRBV3-1/TRBV3-2
CASSQVFLRVSSYNEQFF
TGTGCCAGCAGCCAAGTGTTTTTGCGGGTGAGCTCCTACAATGAGCAGTTCTTC
>NA|TRBJ2-7|NA|TRBV7-2
CASSLVGGYRTYEQYF
TGTGCCAGCAGCTTAGTTGGCGGGTACCGCACCTACGAGCAGTACTTC
>TRBD2|TRBJ2-3|NA|TRBV11-3
CASSGSGGSTDTQYF
TGTGCCAGCAGCGGATCGGGGGGGTCCACAGATACGCAGTATTTT
>NA|TRBJ2-7|NA|TRBV7-2
CASIPEGAFYEQYF
TGTGCCAGCATCCCCGAGGGCGCCTTCTACGAGCAGTACTTC
>TRBD1|TRBJ1-1|NA|TRBV6-1
CASSDGTGLRNTEAFF
TGTGCCAGCAGTGACGGGACAGGGCTAAGGAACACTGAAGCTTTCTTT
>NA|TRBJ1-1|NA|TRBV6-5
CASSYLSGATEAFF
TGTGCCAGCAGTTACTTATCAGGGGCCACTGAAGCTTTCTTT
>NA|TRBJ1-1|few|TRBV7-2
CASSLRGAPTEAFF
TGTGCCAGCAGCCTCCGGGGGGCGCCGACTGAAGCTTTCTTT
>NA|TRBJ1-3|NA|TRBV6-1
CASSEGGSSGNTIYF
TGTGCCAGCAGTGAAGGCGGTAGCTCTGGAAACACCATATATTTT
>TRBD1|TRBJ1-3|few|TRBV19
CASSPDRGGNTIYF
TGTGCCAGTAGTCCGGACAGGGGTGGAAACACCATATATTTT
>NA|TRBJ1-5|NA|TRBV6-5
CASSTSRANQPQHF
TGTGCCAGCAGCACCTCCAGGGCTAATCAGCCCCAGCATTTT
>NA|TRBJ1-5|NA|TRBV6-1
CASSELSGLGSNQPQHF
TGTGCCAGCAGTGAGTTGTCGGGACTCGGGAGCAATCAGCCCCAGCATTTT
>NA|TRBJ2-1|NA|TRBV2
CASSATVSFEQFF
TGTGCCAGCAGCGCTACGGTGAGTTTTGAGCAGTTCTTC
>TRBD2|TRBJ2-1|NA|TRBV19
CASSPRLAGGLTYNEQFF
TGTGCCAGTAGTCCTAGACTAGCGGGGGGACTAACCTACAATGAGCAGTTCTTC
>NA|TRBJ2-3|NA|TRBV4-2
CASSQDRGTDTQYF
TGTGCCAGCAGCCAAGATCGCGGAACAGATACGCAGTATTTT
>TRBD1|TRBJ2-7|many|TRBV6-6
CASSYSGGTGAYEQYF
TGTGCCAGCAGTTACTCGGGCGGGACAGGAGCCTACGAGCAGTACTTC